Shown below are 7 T cell receptor beta chains from a single sample sequenced in a study of T and B cells in COVID-19 patients. From blood, about 250-500 ng of genomic DNA served as TRB template. Multiplex PCR with BIOMED2 TRB-A/B primer pools amplified TRB rearrangements. TCRdb passed the multiplex PCR reads through MiXCR, listing each CDR3 protein once. The table has 8,000 or so distinct CDR3 sequences, less than 45% seen once. Specimen: blood. All receptors derive from a human donor who had recovered from COVID-19.

By share, this clonotype ranks as medium-sized (0.01 to 0.1%). V and J are TRBV19 and TRBJ2-5; TRBD2 might be the D (5 bases). The V and J ends lost 3 bases and 5 bases respectively, with 10 bases between them. CDR1 is LNHDA and CDR2 is SQIVND in the germline V gene (reference sequence). CDR3 length equals 13 residues. CDR3 coding DNA: TGTGCCAGTAGTATCGACACGGGGGAGACCCAGTACTTC. Its translation: CASSIDTGETQYF.

CDR3 sequence reads: CASSSPGHFSTYEQYV. CDR3 bases: TGTGCCAGCAGTTCCCCGGGACACTTTTCTACCTACGAGCAGTACGTC. The rearrangement uses TRBV11-1 and TRBJ2-7; weak D call: TRBD1 (6 bases). Germline assignment: CDR1 SGHAT and CDR2 FQDESV (reference sequence). The CDR3 is 16 residues long. Trimming left V 6 bases short and J 2 bases short, with 20 bases between.

The CDR3 spells CASSIEVLGETQYF. In nucleotides, the CDR3 is TGTGCCAGTAGTATTGAGGTTTTGGGAGAGACCCAGTACTTC. The chain combines TRBV19 with TRBJ2-5, with no clear D. This CDR3 is 14 amino acids long. V was pared by 3 bases and J by 4 bases, with 12 bases between. Germline assignment: CDR1 LNHDA and CDR2 SQIVND (reference sequence).

The chain is built from TRBV9 and TRBJ1-6; 7 bases agree with TRBD1. Germline CDR1 reads SGDLS; CDR2 reads YYNGEE. The CDR3 is 15 residues long. V lost 3 bases, J lost 8 bases, and 8 bases stayed unmatched. This CDR3 reads CASSGSGTADSPLHF. CDR3 nucleotides: TGTGCCAGCAGCGGATCCGGGACAGCTGATTCACCCCTCCACTTT.

A single count supports this clonotype. CDR3 sequence: CASSPMGGMDIQYF. CDR3 DNA: TGTGCCAGCAGCCCGATGGGGGGCATGGACATTCAGTACTTC. The V gene is TRBV11-3, the J gene TRBJ2-4; D could derive from TRBD1 or TRBD2 (6 bases each). CDR3 length: 14 amino acids. With 5 bases removed from V and 8 bases from J, the gap between germline ends came to 16 bases. From germline, CDR1 is SGHNT and CDR2 YENEEA.

V is TRBV5-6 and J is TRBJ1-5; no clear D gene. CDR1 is SGHDT and CDR2 is YYEEEE in the germline V gene. This CDR3 spans 13 amino acids. Between the trimmed V and J ends, which lost 0 bases and 7 bases, there was a span of 8 bases. CDR3 in DNA: TGTGCCAGCAGCTTGGCGGCGGGCCAGCCCCAGCATTTT. Its protein product is CASSLAAGQPQHF.

This clonotype is classed as medium-sized. This sequence joins TRBV19 and TRBJ2-1; D may be TRBD1 (7 bases). The germline V gene encodes CDR1 LNHDA and CDR2 SQIVND (reference sequence). The V gene lost 5 bases and the J gene lost 2 bases, with 16 bases spanning the gap. CDR3 length: 16 residues. DNA of the CDR3: TGTGCCAGTAGTGACAGACAGGGAGGCCCCTACAATGAGCAGTTCTTC. This gives the protein CASSDRQGGPYNEQFF.